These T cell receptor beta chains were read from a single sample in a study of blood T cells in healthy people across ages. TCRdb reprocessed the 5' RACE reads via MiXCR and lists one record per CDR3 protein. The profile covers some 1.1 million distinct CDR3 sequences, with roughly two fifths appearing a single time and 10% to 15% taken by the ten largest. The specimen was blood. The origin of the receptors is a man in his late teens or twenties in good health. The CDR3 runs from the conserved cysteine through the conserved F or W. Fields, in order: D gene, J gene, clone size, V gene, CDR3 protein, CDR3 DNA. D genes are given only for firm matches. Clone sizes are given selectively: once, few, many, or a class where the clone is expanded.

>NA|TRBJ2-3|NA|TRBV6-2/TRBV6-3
CASSYLQRTDTQYF
TGTGCCAGCAGTTACTTACAGCGGACAGATACGCAGTATTTT
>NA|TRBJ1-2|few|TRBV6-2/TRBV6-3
CASSYTGSDGYTF
TGTGCCAGCAGTTATACAGGCTCAGATGGCTACACCTTC
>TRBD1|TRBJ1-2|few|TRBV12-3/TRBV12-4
CASSPGTGGDAYGYTF
TGTGCCAGCAGTCCGGGAACAGGGGGCGATGCCTATGGCTACACCTTC
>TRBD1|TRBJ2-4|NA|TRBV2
CASSEGDREYIQYF
TGTGCCAGCAGTGAAGGGGACAGGGAATACATTCAGTACTTC
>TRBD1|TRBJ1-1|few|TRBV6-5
CASSPGQGGTTEAFF
TGTGCCAGCAGCCCGGGACAGGGCGGGACCACTGAAGCTTTCTTT
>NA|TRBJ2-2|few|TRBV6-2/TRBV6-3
CASSYHRGPGELFF
TGTGCCAGCAGTTACCACCGGGGGCCCGGGGAGCTGTTTTTT
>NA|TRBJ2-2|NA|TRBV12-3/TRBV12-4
CASIGGNPTGELFF
TGTGCCAGCATTGGAGGGAACCCCACCGGGGAGCTGTTTTTT
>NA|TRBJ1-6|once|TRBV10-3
CAISEMENSPLHF
TGTGCCATCAGTGAAATGGAAAATTCACCCCTCCACTTT
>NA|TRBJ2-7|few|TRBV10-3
CAIMGLPANEQYF
TGTGCCATCATGGGCCTACCGGCCAATGAGCAGTACTTC
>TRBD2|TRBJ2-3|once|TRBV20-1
CSAPSAGEDTQYF
TGCAGTGCCCCCTCGGCGGGGGAAGATACGCAGTATTTT
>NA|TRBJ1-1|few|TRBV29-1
CSLGHSNTEAFF
TGCAGCCTCGGACATTCGAACACTGAAGCTTTCTTT
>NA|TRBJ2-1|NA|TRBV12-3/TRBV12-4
CASTLANEQFF
TGTGCCAGCACCCTCGCGAATGAGCAGTTCTTC
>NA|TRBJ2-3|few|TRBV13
CASSPVFEDTQYF
TGTGCCAGCAGCCCCGTATTCGAAGATACGCAGTATTTT
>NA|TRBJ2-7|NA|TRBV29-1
CSVADSAYEQYF
TGCAGCGTGGCGGACAGTGCCTACGAGCAGTACTTC
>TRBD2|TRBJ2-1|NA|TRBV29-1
CSARTSGGAETQFF
TGCAGCGCACGGACTAGCGGGGGTGCAGAGACCCAGTTCTTC
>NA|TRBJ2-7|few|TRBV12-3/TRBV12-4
CASSPQTGYEQYF
TGTGCCAGCAGTCCCCAGACAGGTTACGAGCAGTACTTC
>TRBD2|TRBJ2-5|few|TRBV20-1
CSALSGGQETQYF
TGCAGTGCTTTGAGCGGGGGTCAAGAGACCCAGTACTTC
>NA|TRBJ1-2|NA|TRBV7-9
CASSLEGILNYGYTF
TGTGCCAGCAGCTTAGAGGGTATCCTTAACTATGGCTACACCTTC
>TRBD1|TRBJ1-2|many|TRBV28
CASSLYEGGNYGYTF
TGTGCCAGCAGTTTATATGAAGGGGGCAACTATGGCTACACCTTC
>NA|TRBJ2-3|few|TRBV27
CASSLWAASSTDTQYF
TGTGCCAGCAGTTTATGGGCAGCCTCTAGCACAGATACGCAGTATTTT
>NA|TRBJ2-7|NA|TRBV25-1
CASRGPIPYNEQYF
TGTGCCAGCAGGGGACCCATCCCCTACAATGAGCAGTACTTC
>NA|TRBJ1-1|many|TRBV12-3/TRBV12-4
CASSLHRASGTEAFF
TGTGCCAGCAGTCTTCACAGGGCTAGCGGCACTGAAGCTTTCTTT
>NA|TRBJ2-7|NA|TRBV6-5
CASSPSGTSTYEQYF
TGTGCCAGCAGTCCCTCCGGGACGTCTACCTACGAGCAGTACTTC
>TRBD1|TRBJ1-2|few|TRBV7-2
CASSLPVGTGGYTF
TGTGCCAGCAGCCTACCGGTAGGGACAGGGGGCTACACCTTC
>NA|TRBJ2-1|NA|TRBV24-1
CATSDSGSYNEQFF
TGTGCCACCAGTGATTCAGGGTCCTACAATGAGCAGTTCTTC
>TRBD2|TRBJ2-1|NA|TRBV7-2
CASSQLAGGPYEQFF
TGTGCCAGCAGCCAACTAGCGGGGGGGCCGTATGAGCAGTTCTTC
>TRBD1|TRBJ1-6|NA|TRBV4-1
CASSQQGEADSPLHF
TGCGCCAGCAGCCAACAGGGGGAAGCGGATTCACCCCTCCACTTT
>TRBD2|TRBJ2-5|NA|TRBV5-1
CASSLDSGSLLREQYF
TGCGCCAGCAGCTTGGATAGCGGGAGTCTTCTGAGGGAGCAGTACTTC
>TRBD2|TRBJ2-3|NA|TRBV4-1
CASSPSGGNPSDTQYF
TGCGCCAGCAGTCCCAGCGGGGGGAATCCCTCAGATACGCAGTATTTT
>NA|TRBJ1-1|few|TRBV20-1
CSAIRDMNTEAFF
TGCAGTGCTATCAGGGATATGAACACTGAAGCTTTCTTT
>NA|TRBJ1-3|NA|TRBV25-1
CASSDQDLPQEAIYF
TGTGCCAGCAGTGACCAGGACCTTCCGCAAGAGGCCATATATTTT
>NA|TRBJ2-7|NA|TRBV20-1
CSARDGGSYEQYF
TGCAGTGCTAGAGATGGAGGATCCTACGAGCAGTACTTC
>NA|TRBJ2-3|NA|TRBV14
CASSQDSHRGGNISTDTQYF
TGTGCCAGCAGCCAAGATTCCCACAGGGGGGGCAATATTAGCACAGATACGCAGTATTTT
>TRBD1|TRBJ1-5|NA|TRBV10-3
CAISELDRAQQPQHF
TGTGCCATCAGCGAACTAGACAGGGCCCAGCAGCCCCAGCATTTT
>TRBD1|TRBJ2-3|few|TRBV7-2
CASSKSPGQGADTQYF
TGTGCCAGCAGCAAATCCCCGGGACAGGGGGCAGATACGCAGTATTTT
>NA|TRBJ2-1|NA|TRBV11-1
CASSTNSYNEQFF
TGTGCCAGCAGCACCAACTCCTACAATGAGCAGTTCTTC
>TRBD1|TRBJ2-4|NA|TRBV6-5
CASRPGQGNIQYF
TGTGCCAGCAGACCCGGACAGGGTAACATTCAGTACTTC
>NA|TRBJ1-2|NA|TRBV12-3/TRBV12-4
CASSPRFFQYGYTF
TGTGCCAGCAGCCCAAGGTTTTTTCAGTATGGCTACACCTTC
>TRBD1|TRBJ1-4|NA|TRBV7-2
CASSVGTAANEKLFF
TGTGCCAGCAGCGTAGGGACAGCAGCGAATGAAAAACTGTTTTTT
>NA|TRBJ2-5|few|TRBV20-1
CSASEGKNQETQYF
TGCAGTGCTAGTGAGGGAAAGAACCAGGAGACCCAGTACTTC
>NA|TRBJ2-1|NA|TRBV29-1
CSVLGYRDMYNEQFF
TGCAGCGTTTTAGGATACAGGGATATGTACAATGAGCAGTTCTTC
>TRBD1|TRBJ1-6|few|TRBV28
CASYPGTGDSPLHF
TGTGCCAGTTACCCCGGGACAGGGGATTCACCCCTCCACTTT
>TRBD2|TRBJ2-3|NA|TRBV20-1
CSARDPAGDVATQYF
TGCAGTGCTAGAGACCCGGCGGGGGACGTAGCAACGCAGTATTTT
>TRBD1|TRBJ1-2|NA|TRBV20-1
CSATRQGGSYGYTF
TGCAGTGCTACCCGACAGGGAGGCTCTTATGGCTACACCTTC
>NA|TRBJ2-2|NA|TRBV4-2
CASSQEGGVDYTGELFF
TGTGCCAGCAGCCAAGAGGGGGGCGTCGATTACACCGGGGAGCTGTTTTTT
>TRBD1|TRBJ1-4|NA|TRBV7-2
CASSQGQGALTNEKLFF
TGTGCCAGCAGCCAGGGACAGGGTGCGTTAACTAATGAAAAACTGTTTTTT
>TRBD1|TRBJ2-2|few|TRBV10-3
CATRRQGDTGELFF
TGTGCCACAAGAAGACAGGGGGACACCGGGGAGCTGTTTTTT
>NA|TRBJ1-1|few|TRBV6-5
CASSYSRMAFF
TGTGCCAGCAGTTACTCGAGGATGGCTTTCTTT
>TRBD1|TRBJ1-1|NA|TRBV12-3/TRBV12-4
CASSRDRTDTEAFF
TGTGCCAGCAGCCGGGACAGAACAGACACTGAAGCTTTCTTT
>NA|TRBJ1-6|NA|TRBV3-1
CASSQVEGSSYNSPLHF
TGTGCCAGCAGCCAAGTGGAAGGGAGCTCCTATAATTCACCCCTCCACTTT
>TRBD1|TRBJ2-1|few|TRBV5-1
CASSRGTGVEQFF
TGCGCCAGCAGCCGTGGGACAGGAGTAGAGCAGTTCTTC
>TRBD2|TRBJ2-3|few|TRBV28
CASSSLGSGGLDTQYF
TGTGCCAGCAGCTCCCTGGGTAGCGGGGGGTTGGATACGCAGTATTTT
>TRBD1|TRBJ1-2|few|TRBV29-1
CSVDSGTGYGYTF
TGCAGCGTAGATTCCGGGACAGGTTATGGCTACACCTTC
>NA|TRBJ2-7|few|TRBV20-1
CSATVWEIRSYNEQYF
TGCAGTGCTACGGTTTGGGAGATCCGGAGCTACAATGAGCAGTACTTC
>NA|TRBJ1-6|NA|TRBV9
CASRGGNNSPLHF
TGTGCCAGCAGGGGTGGGAACAATTCACCCCTCCACTTT
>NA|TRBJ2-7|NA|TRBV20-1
CSASNSPYEQYF
TGCAGTGCTAGCAACAGTCCCTACGAGCAGTACTTC